The present TCR beta chain was sequenced within a study of neurological immune-mediated disorders (dated by TCRdb to about 2019). Regarding the research as a whole: Peripheral blood TCR-beta repertoires from patients with HTLV-I-associated myelopathy (HAM/TSP), patients with multiple sclerosis, and healthy controls were compared in the study using UMI-based sequencing. The cohort included some 68 subjects: about 15 with HAM/TSP, about 34 with multiple sclerosis, and 20 healthy controls. Alongside PBMC samples, the set of 80 to 130 TCR-beta libraries contained longitudinal samples, technical triplicates, and paired CD4+ and CD8+ T-cell subsets that had been sorted. Technical triplicate libraries were sequenced to precisely calculate how much the frequency of each individual clone varied. Overall study results and their limits: TCR clonal expansion was greatest in HAM/TSP patients and smallest in MS patients, who ranked below even healthy controls. No identical CDR3 amino acid sequences were shared among expanded clones across subjects, suggesting private TCR-beta repertoires in all groups.

cDNA was synthesized by template-switch 5'RACE using a primer carrying a 10-nucleotide random unique molecular identifier by which each TCR transcript was tagged. Every sequencing run yielded over 180 million TCR-beta sequences covering 15-18 subjects. Total RNA was extracted with the RNeasy kit. TCR-beta VDJ regions were amplified with primers for the TCR constant region and the 5'RACE anchor, using the KAPA Real-time Library Amplification kit. A first PCR added sample indexes and Illumina adaptors, after which a second PCR increased the library yield. The roughly 650 bp TCR product was size-selected on a 2% E-gel SizeSelection system after Ampure bead purification. Before pooling, library quality was checked on a Bioanalyzer, concentration was measured with Qubit, and libraries were quantified with the Kapa Library Quantification kit. An Illumina HiSeq 2500 sequenced the libraries paired-end 2 x 150 bp. To increase sequence diversity, 25-30% phiX was spiked into each library pool. In the paper's pipeline: Quality-filtered reads were processed with the UMI-based MiGEC pipeline, which removed over 85% of raw TCR sequences during error correction. IMGT germline references were used for alignment of VDJ genes, and clonotypes were defined by a unique CDR3 amino acid sequence together with V-J genes. Clonal expansion, Shannon diversity, and CDR3 relatedness (CalcPairwiseDistances, ClusterSamples) were evaluated with VDJtools, and phylogenetic trees were built with CLCbio workbench. Using coefficient-of-variation modelling across technical triplicates, the study counted a clone as expanded if it had at least 8 unique UMIs. TCRdb applied fastp at Q25 and MiXCR to the public reads, then kept only in-frame beta chains. Each CDR3 protein appears once, grouped with its most common genes and DNA. These V and J calls rely on TCRdb rather than the paper's analysis. The sample table lists about 55,000 distinct CDR3 sequences, around 24% of them with a count of one. The ten largest make up less than 6% of the sample.

This clonotype was observed many times. The clone's antigen remains unknown. No base quality values were provided; no much bigger clone lies one nucleotide off. Per the publication, the time point label means: technical triplicate 2. Libraries from unsorted PBMCs were made from 2 million PBMCs kept in RNAlater at -80 degrees C until RNA extraction. Peripheral blood underwent Ficoll-Hypaque density gradient centrifugation to isolate PBMCs, which were then cryopreserved in liquid nitrogen. The source is a man aged 60 to 75 with HTLV-1-associated myelopathy (HAM/TSP). The specimen sequenced was PBMCs.

The CDR3 loop reads CASSFSGDDGYTF. At the DNA level, the sequence is TGCGCCAGCAGCTTTTCGGGGGATGATGGCTACACCTTC. The rearranged segments are TRBV5-1 and TRBJ1-2; the D gene is perhaps TRBD1, on 5 matching bases. V is cut by 2 bases and J by 6 bases, and the space between the germline ends is 11 bases. CDR1 is given as SGHRS and CDR2 as YFSETQ, both from the germline V gene. The CDR3 covers 13 residues, taking in both the cysteine and the phenylalanine. The read is trimmed to its CDR3 DNA, 39 bases read in frame from base 1.